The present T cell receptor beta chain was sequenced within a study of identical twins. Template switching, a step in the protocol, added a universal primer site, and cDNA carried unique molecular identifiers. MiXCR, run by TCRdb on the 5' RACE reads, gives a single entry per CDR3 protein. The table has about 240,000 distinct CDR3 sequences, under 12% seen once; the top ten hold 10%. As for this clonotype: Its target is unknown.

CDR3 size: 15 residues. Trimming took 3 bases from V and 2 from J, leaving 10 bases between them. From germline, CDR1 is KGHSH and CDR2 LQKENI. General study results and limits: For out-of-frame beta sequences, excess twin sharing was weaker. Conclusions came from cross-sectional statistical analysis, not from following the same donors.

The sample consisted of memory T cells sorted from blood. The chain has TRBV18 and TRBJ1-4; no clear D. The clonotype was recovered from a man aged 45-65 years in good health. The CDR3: CASSPLPDTNEKLFF. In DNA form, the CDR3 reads TGTGCCAGCTCACCGCTCCCGGATACTAATGAAAAACTGTTTTTT.